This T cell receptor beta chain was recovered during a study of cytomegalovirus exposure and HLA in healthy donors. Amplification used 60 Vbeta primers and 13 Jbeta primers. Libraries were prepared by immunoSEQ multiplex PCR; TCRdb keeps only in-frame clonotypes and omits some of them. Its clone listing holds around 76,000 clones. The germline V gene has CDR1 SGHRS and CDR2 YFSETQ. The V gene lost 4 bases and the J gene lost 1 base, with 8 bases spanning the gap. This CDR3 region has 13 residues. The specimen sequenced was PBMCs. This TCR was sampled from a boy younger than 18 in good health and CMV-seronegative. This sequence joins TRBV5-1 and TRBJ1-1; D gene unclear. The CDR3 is CASSLTQNTEAFF. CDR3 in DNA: TGCGCCAGCAGCCTGACACAGAACACTGAAGCTTTCTTT.